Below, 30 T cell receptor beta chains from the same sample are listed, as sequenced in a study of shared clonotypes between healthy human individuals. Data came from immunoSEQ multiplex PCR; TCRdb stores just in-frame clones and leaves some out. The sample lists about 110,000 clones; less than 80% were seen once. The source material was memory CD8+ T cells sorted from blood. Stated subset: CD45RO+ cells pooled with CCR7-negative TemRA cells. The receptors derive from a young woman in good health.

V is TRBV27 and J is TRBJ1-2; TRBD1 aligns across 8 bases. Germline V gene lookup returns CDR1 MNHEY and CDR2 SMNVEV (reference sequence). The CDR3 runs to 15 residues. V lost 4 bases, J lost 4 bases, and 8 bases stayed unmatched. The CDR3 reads CASSSLGTGRYGYTF. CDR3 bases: TGTGCCAGCAGTTCCCTCGGGACAGGACGCTATGGCTACACCTTC.

CDR3 amino acids: CASSQGILHSGNTIYF. Here the CDR3 DNA reads TGCGCCAGCAGCCAAGGCATACTTCACTCTGGAAACACCATATATTTT. The gene calls are TRBV4-1 and TRBJ1-3; no definite D call. From germline, CDR1 is MGHRA and CDR2 YSYEKL. The CDR3 runs to 16 residues. V was clipped by 1 base and J by 0 bases, with 10 bases between them.

The CDR3 sequence is CASSSSGNSYNEQFF. The CDR3 DNA reads as TGTGCCAGCAGCTCTAGCGGAAACTCCTACAATGAGCAGTTCTTC. This chain connects TRBV5-6 to TRBJ2-1, with 7 bases that match TRBD2. From germline, CDR1 is SGHDT and CDR2 YYEEEE. Losses at the gene ends were 3 bases for V and 0 bases for J; bases not matched to a gene: 3. CDR3 length: 15 amino acids.

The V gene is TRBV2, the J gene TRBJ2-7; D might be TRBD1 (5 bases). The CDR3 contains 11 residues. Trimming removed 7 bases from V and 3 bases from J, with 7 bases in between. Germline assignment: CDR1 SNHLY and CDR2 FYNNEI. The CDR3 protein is CASIDSYEQYF. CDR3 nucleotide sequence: TGTGCCAGCATAGACAGCTACGAGCAGTACTTC.

The CDR3 is CASSEETSSSYEQYF. The CDR3 bases are TGTGCCAGCAGTGAGGAGACTAGCAGCTCCTACGAGCAGTACTTC. V usage is TRBV6-1 and J usage is TRBJ2-7, with 7 bases aligning to TRBD2. CDR1 and CDR2 (germline): MNHNS, SASEGT. CDR3 size: 15 residues. After removal of 3 bases from V and 0 bases from J, the junction contained 5 bases not matched to a gene.

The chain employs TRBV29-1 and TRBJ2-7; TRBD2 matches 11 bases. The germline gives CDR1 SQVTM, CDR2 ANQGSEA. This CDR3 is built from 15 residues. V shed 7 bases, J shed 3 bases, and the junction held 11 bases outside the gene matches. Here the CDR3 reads CSAYVSGTSGYEQYF. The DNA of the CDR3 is TGCAGCGCGTATGTATCCGGGACTAGCGGCTACGAGCAGTACTTC.

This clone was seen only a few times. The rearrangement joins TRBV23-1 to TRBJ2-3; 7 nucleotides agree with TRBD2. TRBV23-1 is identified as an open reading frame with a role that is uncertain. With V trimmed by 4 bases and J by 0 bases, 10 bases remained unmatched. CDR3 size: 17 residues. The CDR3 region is CASSLDGGGRSTDTQYF. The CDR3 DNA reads TGCGCCAGCAGTCTTGATGGGGGGGGTAGGAGCACAGATACGCAGTATTTT.

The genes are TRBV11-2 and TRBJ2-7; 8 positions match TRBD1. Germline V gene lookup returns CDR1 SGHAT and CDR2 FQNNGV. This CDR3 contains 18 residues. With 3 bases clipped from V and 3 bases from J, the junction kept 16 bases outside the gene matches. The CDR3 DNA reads TGTGCCAGCAGCTTGGCCCCCGCGACAGGGGAAAATATCTACGAGCAGTACTTC. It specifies CASSLAPATGENIYEQYF.

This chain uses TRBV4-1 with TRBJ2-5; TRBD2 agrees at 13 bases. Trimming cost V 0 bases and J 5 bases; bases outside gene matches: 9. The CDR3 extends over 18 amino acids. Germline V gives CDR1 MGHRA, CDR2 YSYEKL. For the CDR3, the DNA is TGCGCCAGCAGCCAAGATCCGACTAGCGGGAGGAGGCGCGAGACCCAGTACTTC. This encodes CASSQDPTSGRRRETQYF.

CDR3 nucleotides: TGTGCCAGCAGCTTATCCAGGGGCACTGAAGCTTTCTTT. Protein product: CASSLSRGTEAFF. The rearrangement joins TRBV7-9 to TRBJ1-1, with D maybe TRBD1 (6 bases). Germline assignment: CDR1 SEHNR and CDR2 FQNEAQ (reference sequence). The CDR3 is 13 amino acids. Trimming stripped 2 bases from V and 4 bases from J, with 8 bases between.

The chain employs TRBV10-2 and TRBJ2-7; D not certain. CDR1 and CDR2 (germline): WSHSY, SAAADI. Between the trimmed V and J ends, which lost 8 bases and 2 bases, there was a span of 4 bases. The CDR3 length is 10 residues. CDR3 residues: CASLAYEQYF. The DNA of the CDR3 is TGCGCCAGCCTGGCCTACGAGCAGTACTTC.

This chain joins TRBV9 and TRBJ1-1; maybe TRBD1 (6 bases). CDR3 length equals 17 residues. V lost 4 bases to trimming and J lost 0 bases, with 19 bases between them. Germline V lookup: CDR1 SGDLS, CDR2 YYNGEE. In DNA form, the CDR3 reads TGTGCCAGCAGCCCCCTTGGTCAGGGGCCTATGAACACTGAAGCTTTCTTT. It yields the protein CASSPLGQGPMNTEAFF.

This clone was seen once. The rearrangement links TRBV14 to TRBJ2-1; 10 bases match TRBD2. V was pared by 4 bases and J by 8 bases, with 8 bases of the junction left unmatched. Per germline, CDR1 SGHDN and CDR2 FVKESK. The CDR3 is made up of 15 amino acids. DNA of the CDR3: TGTGCCAGCAGCCTGTGGCTAGCGGGAGACGATGAGCAGTTCTTC. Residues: CASSLWLAGDDEQFF.

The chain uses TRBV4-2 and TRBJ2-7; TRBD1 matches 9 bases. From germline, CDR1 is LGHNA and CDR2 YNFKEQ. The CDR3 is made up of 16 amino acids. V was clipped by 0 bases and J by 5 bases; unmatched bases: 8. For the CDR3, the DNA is TGTGCCAGCAGCCAAGAAATTGGGACAGGGAGCGACGAGCAGTACTTC. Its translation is CASSQEIGTGSDEQYF.

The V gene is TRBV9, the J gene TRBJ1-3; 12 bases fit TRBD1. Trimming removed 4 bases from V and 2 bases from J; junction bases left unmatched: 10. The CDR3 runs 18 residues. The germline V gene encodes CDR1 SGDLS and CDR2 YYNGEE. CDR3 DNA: TGTGCCAGCAGCCTAGCGGGACAGGGGGCTGTTGCTGGAAACACCATATATTTT. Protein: CASSLAGQGAVAGNTIYF.

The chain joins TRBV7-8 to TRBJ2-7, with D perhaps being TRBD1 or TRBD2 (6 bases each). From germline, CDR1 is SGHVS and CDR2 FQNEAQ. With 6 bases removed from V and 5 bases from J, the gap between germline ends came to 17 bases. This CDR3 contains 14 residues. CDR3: CASRNRGAPHEQYF. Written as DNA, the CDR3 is TGTGCCAGCAGGAATAGGGGGGCCCCCCACGAGCAGTACTTC.

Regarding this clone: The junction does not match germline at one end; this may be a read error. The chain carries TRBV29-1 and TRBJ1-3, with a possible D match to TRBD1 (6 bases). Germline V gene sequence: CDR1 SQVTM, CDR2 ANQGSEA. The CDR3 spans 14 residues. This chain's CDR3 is CSVEGQIGGNTIYF. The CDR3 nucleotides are TGCAGCGTCGAAGGACAGATAGGTGGAAACACCATATATTTT.

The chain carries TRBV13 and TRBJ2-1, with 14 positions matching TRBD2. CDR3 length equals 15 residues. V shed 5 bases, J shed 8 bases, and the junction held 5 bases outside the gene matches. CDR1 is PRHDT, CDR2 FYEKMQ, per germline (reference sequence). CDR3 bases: TGTGCCAGCAGCCCCGGACTAGCGGGAGGCGATGAGCAGTTCTTC. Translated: CASSPGLAGGDEQFF. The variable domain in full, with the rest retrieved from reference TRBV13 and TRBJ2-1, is AAGVIQSPRHLIKEKRETATLKCYPIPRHDTVYWYQQGPGQDPQFLISFYEKMQSDKGSIPDRFSAQQFSDYHSELNMSSLELGDSALYFCASSPGLAGGDEQFFGPGTRLTVL.

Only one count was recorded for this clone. CDR3 DNA: TGTGCCAGCAGCTTAAGCGGGTACGGCACAGATACGCAGTATTTT. Protein: CASSLSGYGTDTQYF. The chain carries TRBV7-3 and TRBJ2-3; tentatively, D is TRBD2 (5 bases). Germline V gene data show CDR1 as SGHTA and CDR2 as FQGTGA. V lost 1 base and J lost 1, with 9 bases in between. This CDR3 has 15 amino acids.

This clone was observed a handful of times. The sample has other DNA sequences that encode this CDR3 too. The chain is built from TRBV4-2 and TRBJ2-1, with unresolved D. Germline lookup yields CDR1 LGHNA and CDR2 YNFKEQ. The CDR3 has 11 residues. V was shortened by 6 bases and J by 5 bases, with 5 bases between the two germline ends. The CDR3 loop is CASSLNNEQFF. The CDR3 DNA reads TGTGCCAGCAGTCTAAACAATGAGCAGTTCTTC.

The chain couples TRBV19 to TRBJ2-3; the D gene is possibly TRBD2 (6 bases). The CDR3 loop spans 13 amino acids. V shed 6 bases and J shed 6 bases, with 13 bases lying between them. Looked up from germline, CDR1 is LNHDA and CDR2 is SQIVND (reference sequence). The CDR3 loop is CASSLLARDTQYF. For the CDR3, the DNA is TGTGCCAGTAGCTTACTAGCAAGGGATACGCAGTATTTT.

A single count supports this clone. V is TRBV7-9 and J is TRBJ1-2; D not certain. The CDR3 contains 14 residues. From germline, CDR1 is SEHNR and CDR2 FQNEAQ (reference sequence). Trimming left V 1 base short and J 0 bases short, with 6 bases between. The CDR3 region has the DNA TGTGCCAGCAGCTTAGTCGGACCTAACTATGGCTACACCTTC. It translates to CASSLVGPNYGYTF.

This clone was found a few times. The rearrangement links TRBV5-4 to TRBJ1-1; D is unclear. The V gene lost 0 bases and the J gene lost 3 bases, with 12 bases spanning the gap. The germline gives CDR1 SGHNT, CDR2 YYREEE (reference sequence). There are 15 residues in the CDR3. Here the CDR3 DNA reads TGTGCCAGCAGCTTGGGGGCGGGCGGCCACACTGAAGCTTTCTTT. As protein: CASSLGAGGHTEAFF.

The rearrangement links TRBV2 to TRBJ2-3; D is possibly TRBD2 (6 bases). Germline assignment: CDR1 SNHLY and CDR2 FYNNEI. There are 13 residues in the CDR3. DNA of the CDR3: TGTGCTATTCCCGGCGGGGGCACAGATACGCAGTATTTT. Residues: CAIPGGGTDTQYF.

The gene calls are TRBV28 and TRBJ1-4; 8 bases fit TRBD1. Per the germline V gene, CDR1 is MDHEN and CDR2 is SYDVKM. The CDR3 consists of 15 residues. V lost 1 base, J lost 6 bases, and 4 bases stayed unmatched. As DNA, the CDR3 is TGTGCCAGCAGTTTATCCAGGGGGCACTATGAAAAACTGTTTTTT. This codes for CASSLSRGHYEKLFF.

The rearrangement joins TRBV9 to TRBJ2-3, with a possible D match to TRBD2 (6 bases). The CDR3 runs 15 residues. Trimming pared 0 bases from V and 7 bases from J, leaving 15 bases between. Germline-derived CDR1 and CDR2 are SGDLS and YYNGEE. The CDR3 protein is CASSVGRELSNTQYF. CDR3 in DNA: TGTGCCAGCAGCGTAGGACGGGAGTTATCAAATACGCAGTATTTT. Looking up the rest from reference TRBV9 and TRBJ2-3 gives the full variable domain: DSGVTQTPKHLITATGQRVTLRCSPRSGDLSVYWYQQSLDQGLQFLIQYYNGEERAKGNILERFSAQQFPDLHSELNLSSLELGDSALYFCASSVGRELSNTQYFGPGTRLTVL.

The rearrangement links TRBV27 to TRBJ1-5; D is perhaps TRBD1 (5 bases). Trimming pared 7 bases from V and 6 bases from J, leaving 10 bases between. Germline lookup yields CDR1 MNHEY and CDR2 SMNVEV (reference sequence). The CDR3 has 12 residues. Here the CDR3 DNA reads TGTGCCAGCAAGCAGGGTAGTCAGCCCCAGCATTTT. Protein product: CASKQGSQPQHF.

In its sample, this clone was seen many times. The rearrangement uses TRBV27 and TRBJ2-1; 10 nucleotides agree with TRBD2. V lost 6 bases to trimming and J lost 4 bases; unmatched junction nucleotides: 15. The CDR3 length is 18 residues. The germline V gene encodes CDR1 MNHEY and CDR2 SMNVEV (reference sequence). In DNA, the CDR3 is TGTGCCAGCAGCGACGGGACTAGCGTCCCCTGGGGTTACAATGAGCAGTTCTTC. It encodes CASSDGTSVPWGYNEQFF.

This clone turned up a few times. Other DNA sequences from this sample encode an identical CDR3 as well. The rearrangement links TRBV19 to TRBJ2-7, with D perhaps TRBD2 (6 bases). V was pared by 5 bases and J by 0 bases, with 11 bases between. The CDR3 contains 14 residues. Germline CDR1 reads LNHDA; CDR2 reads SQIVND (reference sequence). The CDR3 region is CASSSRTNSYEQYF. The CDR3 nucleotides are TGTGCCAGTAGTTCCCGGACTAACTCCTACGAGCAGTACTTC.

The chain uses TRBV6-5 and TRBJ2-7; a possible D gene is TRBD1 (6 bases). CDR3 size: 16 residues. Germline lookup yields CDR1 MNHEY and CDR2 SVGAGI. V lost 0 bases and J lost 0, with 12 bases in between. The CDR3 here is CASSYSAPGHSYEQYF. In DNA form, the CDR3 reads TGTGCCAGCAGTTACTCGGCCCCGGGACACTCCTACGAGCAGTACTTC.